Listed below are T cell receptor beta chains from one sample, sequenced in a study of OX40 agonist ivuxolimab in advanced cancers. Clones were sequenced by immunoSEQ multiplex PCR, and TCRdb holds only the in-frame ones, with some missing. The table records more than 65,000 clones, roughly 84% of them present only once. Sequenced here: CD4+ or CD8+ T cells sorted from blood, sampled in a trial of the OX40 agonist ivuxolimab. These receptors were obtained from an adult with an advanced solid tumor such as melanoma, head and neck, liver or kidney cancer. The CDR3 runs from the conserved cysteine through the conserved F or W. The order of the fields is J gene, V gene, D gene, clone size, CDR3 protein, CDR3 DNA. A D gene is named only where the DNA matches it firmly. Clone size is shown for a subset of rows, as once, few, many or a class of expanded clone.

J: TRBJ2-1
V: TRBV27
D: .
size: .
CDR3: CASSLTTSSYNEQFF
DNA: TGTGCCAGCAGTCTGACGACAAGCTCCTACAATGAGCAGTTCTTC

J: TRBJ2-5
V: TRBV7-9
D: .
size: .
CDR3: CASSLSPRETQYF
DNA: TGTGCCAGCAGCTTAAGTCCCCGAGAGACCCAGTACTTC

J: TRBJ1-4
V: TRBV14
D: .
size: few
CDR3: CASSQQGWSEKLFF
DNA: TGTGCCAGCAGCCAGCAGGGTTGGAGTGAAAAACTGTTTTTT

J: TRBJ1-2
V: TRBV6-6
D: .
size: .
CDR3: CASSPPTGPISGYTF
DNA: TGTGCCAGCAGCCCTCCAACGGGACCGATCTCTGGCTACACCTTC

J: TRBJ1-1
V: TRBV20-1
D: .
size: once
CDR3: CSAREDTGAFF
DNA: TGCAGTGCTAGGGAGGACACCGGGGCTTTCTTT

J: TRBJ2-7
V: TRBV2
D: .
size: .
CDR3: CASSKQAYEQYF
DNA: TGTGCCAGCAGCAAACAAGCCTACGAGCAGTACTTC

J: TRBJ1-6
V: TRBV2
D: .
size: .
CDR3: CASSEMGENSPLHF
DNA: TGTGCCAGCAGTGAAATGGGAGAAAATTCACCCCTCCACTTT

J: TRBJ2-3
V: TRBV7-9
D: TRBD2
size: .
CDR3: CASSLVGGSTDTQYF
DNA: TGTGCCAGCAGCTTAGTGGGGGGGAGCACAGATACGCAGTATTTT

J: TRBJ1-1
V: TRBV20-1
D: .
size: .
CDR3: CSATGTVTFF
DNA: TGCAGTGCAACCGGAACAGTGACTTTCTTT

J: TRBJ2-5
V: TRBV7-2
D: .
size: .
CDR3: CASSLAWGAQETQYF
DNA: TGTGCCAGCAGCTTAGCGTGGGGGGCCCAAGAGACCCAGTACTTC

J: TRBJ1-1
V: TRBV5-1
D: .
size: .
CDR3: CASTLQGGFTEAFF
DNA: TGCGCCAGCACTCTACAGGGAGGATTCACTGAAGCTTTCTTT

J: TRBJ2-6
V: TRBV18
D: .
size: .
CDR3: CASSRRTGNSGANVLTF
DNA: TGTGCCAGCTCACGGCGGACCGGGAACTCTGGGGCCAACGTCCTGACTTTC

J: TRBJ2-7
V: TRBV21-1
D: .
size: once
CDR3: CATPTGVTYEQYF
DNA: TGTGCCACCCCTACGGGCGTCACCTACGAGCAGTACTTC

J: TRBJ2-7
V: TRBV7-2
D: .
size: .
CDR3: CASSPRTGTYEQYF
DNA: TGTGCCAGCAGTCCGCGGACGGGGACCTACGAGCAGTACTTC

J: TRBJ1-1
V: TRBV11-2
D: .
size: .
CDR3: CASSLGTNTEAFF
DNA: TGTGCCAGCAGCTTGGGGACAAACACTGAAGCTTTCTTT

J: TRBJ2-3
V: TRBV6-6
D: .
size: .
CDR3: CASAKTTSTDTQYF
DNA: TGTGCCAGCGCGAAGACAACTAGCACAGATACGCAGTATTTT

J: TRBJ1-6
V: TRBV5-5
D: TRBD1
size: .
CDR3: CASSYGTADNSPLHF
DNA: TGTGCCAGCAGTTACGGGACAGCTGATAATTCACCCCTCCACTTT

J: TRBJ2-3
V: TRBV7-2
D: .
size: .
CDR3: CASSLRGGSLPTDTQYF
DNA: TGTGCCAGCAGCCTACGCGGCGGGTCCCTCCCCACAGATACGCAGTATTTT

J: TRBJ2-5
V: TRBV5-1
D: .
size: .
CDR3: CASSLIASQETQYF
DNA: TGCGCCAGCAGCTTGATAGCTAGCCAAGAGACCCAGTACTTC

J: TRBJ1-4
V: TRBV7-9
D: .
size: .
CDR3: CASSSRERGGEKLFF
DNA: TGTGCCAGCAGCTCAAGGGAGAGGGGTGGTGAAAAACTGTTTTTT

J: TRBJ2-5
V: TRBV18
D: TRBD1
size: few
CDR3: CASSRGQQETQYF
DNA: TGTGCCAGCTCACGGGGACAGCAAGAGACCCAGTACTTC

J: TRBJ2-1
V: TRBV28
D: TRBD2
size: .
CDR3: CASSLGGAPYNEQFF
DNA: TGTGCCAGCAGCCTCGGGGGGGCCCCCTACAATGAGCAGTTCTTC

J: TRBJ1-6
V: TRBV7-2
D: .
size: .
CDR3: CASSPLGYNSPLHF
DNA: TGTGCCAGCAGCCCCCTTGGATATAATTCACCCCTCCACTTT

J: TRBJ2-5
V: TRBV29-1
D: .
size: .
CDR3: CSVRLYQETQYF
DNA: TGCAGCGTCCGGTTATACCAAGAGACCCAGTACTTC

J: TRBJ2-5
V: TRBV19
D: .
size: .
CDR3: CASSTDGQETQYF
DNA: TGTGCCAGTAGTACGGACGGCCAAGAGACCCAGTACTTC

J: TRBJ2-5
V: TRBV29-1
D: TRBD1
size: .
CDR3: CSVGGTGGRETQYF
DNA: TGCAGCGTTGGAGGGACAGGGGGCCGAGAGACCCAGTACTTC

J: TRBJ2-2
V: TRBV7-9
D: .
size: .
CDR3: CASSLPQGRGELFF
DNA: TGTGCCAGCAGCTTGCCGCAGGGTCGCGGGGAGCTGTTTTTT

J: TRBJ1-1
V: TRBV2
D: .
size: .
CDR3: CASSRQVGNTEAFF
DNA: TGTGCCAGCAGTAGACAGGTTGGGAACACTGAAGCTTTCTTT

J: TRBJ2-5
V: TRBV5-4
D: TRBD1
size: .
CDR3: CASSGTGEYQETQYF
DNA: TGTGCCAGCAGTGGGACAGGCGAGTACCAAGAGACCCAGTACTTC

J: TRBJ1-5
V: TRBV19
D: .
size: few
CDR3: CASSSPPGGGSGNQPQHF
DNA: TGTGCCAGTAGTAGCCCCCCAGGCGGGGGCTCAGGCAATCAGCCCCAGCATTTT

J: TRBJ1-6
V: TRBV6-4
D: .
size: few
CDR3: CASRAWRWSSPLHF
DNA: TGTGCCAGCCGTGCGTGGAGGTGGAGTTCACCCCTCCACTTT